These T cell receptor beta chains were read from a single sample in a study of OX40 agonist ivuxolimab in advanced cancers. Sequencing used immunoSEQ multiplex PCR; TCRdb keeps in-frame clones, though not all of them. The sample carries roughly 20,000 clones, approximately 86% recorded once. The source was CD4+ or CD8+ T cells sorted from blood, collected in a trial of the OX40 agonist ivuxolimab. The source of these receptors is an adult with an advanced solid tumor such as melanoma, head and neck, liver or kidney cancer. The CDR3 runs from the conserved cysteine through the conserved F or W. D genes are given only for firm matches. Part of the rows lack a size; the others show once, few, many or a class for expanded clones.

len	v_gene	j_gene	d_gene	abundance	CDR3aa	CDR3nt
15	TRBV6-1	TRBJ2-1	TRBD2	.	CASSDSGRGTNEQFF	TGTGCCAGCAGTGATTCCGGGCGGGGGACCAATGAGCAGTTCTTC
18	TRBV19	TRBJ2-7	TRBD2	.	CASSIRTSGSSISYEQYF	TGTGCCAGTAGTATTCGGACTAGCGGGAGTTCGATCTCCTACGAGCAGTACTTC
15	TRBV7-6	TRBJ2-7	TRBD1	once	CASSRTGAGSYEQYF	TGTGCCAGCAGCCGAACAGGGGCAGGCTCCTACGAGCAGTACTTC
19	TRBV11-2	TRBJ2-5	TRBD2	.	CASSSSGTSGNWGQETQYF	TGTGCCAGCAGCTCCTCCGGGACTAGCGGGAACTGGGGTCAAGAGACCCAGTACTTC
16	TRBV11-2	TRBJ2-1	.	.	CASSSGKSLGHNEQFF	TGTGCCAGCAGCTCCGGTAAGAGTCTCGGGCACAATGAGCAGTTCTTC
14	TRBV7-8	TRBJ1-2	.	.	CASSLEEGHYGYTF	TGTGCCAGCAGCTTAGAGGAGGGTCACTATGGCTACACCTTC
13	TRBV6-5	TRBJ1-3	.	few	CASSQTATNTIYF	TGTGCCAGCAGCCAGACAGCCACAAACACCATATATTTT
13	TRBV7-2	TRBJ1-5	.	.	CASSLRQGQPQHF	TGTGCCAGCAGCTTACGGCAGGGACAGCCCCAGCATTTT
14	TRBV18	TRBJ2-6	.	.	CASSAGSGANVLTF	TGTGCCAGCTCCGCAGGGTCTGGGGCCAACGTCCTGACTTTC
16	TRBV7-2	TRBJ2-5	.	.	CASSHRSGRIQETQYF	TGTGCCAGCAGCCATAGGAGCGGGCGGATTCAAGAGACCCAGTACTTC